This T cell receptor beta chain was found in a study of blood T cell repertoires in COVID-19. Study at large: Sites in the United States, Italy and Spain provided acute and convalescent COVID-19 samples. Nucleic acid was either cDNA or gDNA, and it came from T cells, B-cell-depleted T cells, or PBMCs.

Trimming cost V 3 bases and J 2 bases, with 9 bases left between them. The germline gives CDR1 KGHDR, CDR2 SFDVKD. CDR3 length: 14 amino acids. Clones were read by immunoSEQ multiplex PCR, and TCRdb kept only the in-frame ones, dropping some. This sample has fewer than 200,000 clones, with approximately 89% found just once. The sequence was collected from an older woman with acute or convalescent COVID-19. This chain joins TRBV24-1 and TRBJ1-2; D is perhaps TRBD1 (5 bases). Material: peripheral blood. The CDR3 is CATSDAGRNYGYTF. As DNA, the CDR3 is TGTGCCACCAGTGATGCAGGGAGGAACTATGGCTACACCTTC.